This passage covers 24 T cell receptor beta chains from one sample sequenced in a study of T cells in Graves' hyperthyroidism and ophthalmopathy. Using RNA transcripts as the source, TCR beta CDR3 regions were amplified. Initially, a first-round RT-PCR of the TCR CDR3 employed the HTBI primer set. TCRdb re-analysed the multiplex PCR reads in MiXCR, keeping a single row per CDR3 protein. The table shows around 700,000 distinct CDR3 sequences, with approximately 36% occurring only once. Specimen: blood. These receptors originate from a woman aged 40 to 50 with Graves' hyperthyroidism.

This clonotype showed up just a few times. The chain joins TRBV25-1 to TRBJ2-1; TRBD2 aligns across 11 bases. The germline V gene has CDR1 MGHDK and CDR2 SYGVNS. The CDR3 sequence is 16 residues long. J was trimmed by 4 bases and V by 5 bases; bases with no gene match: 7. The CDR3: CASSPPGTSGYNEQFF. CDR3 in DNA: TGTGCCAGCAGTCCACCAGGGACTAGCGGATACAATGAGCAGTTCTTC.

This clonotype was picked up many times. V usage is TRBV11-2 and J usage is TRBJ1-4, with D tentatively TRBD1 (6 bases). This CDR3 contains 15 residues. Between the trimmed V and J ends, which lost 4 bases and 7 bases, there was a span of 16 bases. CDR1 is SGHAT and CDR2 is FQNNGV in the germline V gene. The CDR3 loop is CASSSNRDQGEKLFF. CDR3 DNA sequence: TGTGCCAGCAGCTCTAACAGGGACCAGGGTGAAAAACTGTTTTTT.

This clonotype was picked up many times. The chain has TRBV7-2 and TRBJ2-6; 7 positions agree with TRBD2. Per the germline V gene, CDR1 is SGHTA and CDR2 is FQGNSA. CDR3 length: 18 residues. With 8 bases clipped from V and 0 bases from J, the junction kept 13 bases outside the gene matches. CDR3 protein: CASSSILRGSSGANVLTF. CDR3 coding DNA: TGTGCCAGCTCCTCGATACTGCGGGGGAGCTCTGGGGCCAACGTCCTGACTTTC.

This clonotype was seen repeatedly, ten times or more. This chain links TRBV12-3 or TRBV12-4 with TRBJ1-1, with 10 bases aligning to TRBD1. The J segment lost 3 bases and the V segment lost 5 bases, leaving 3 bases of the junction unmatched. The CDR3 runs 14 residues. CDR3 in DNA: TGTGCCAGCAGTCCCGGACAGGGGGACACTGAAGCTTTCTTT. Protein sequence: CASSPGQGDTEAFF.

This clonotype occurred once. J is TRBJ2-2 and V is TRBV7-9; tentative D call: TRBD2 (5 bases). The CDR3 is made up of 15 amino acids. Germline V lookup: CDR1 SEHNR, CDR2 FQNEAQ (reference sequence). V lost 6 bases, J lost 7 bases, and 18 bases lay in between. The CDR3 DNA follows: TGTGCCAGCAGTCGGACCGGCCCAGGAGGCGGGGAGCTGTTTTTT. It translates to CASSRTGPGGGELFF.

On this clonotype: The junction differs from germline at one of its ends, possibly a read error. The chain joins TRBV12-3 or TRBV12-4 to TRBJ1-2, with TRBD1 matching 9 bases. CDR3 length equals 13 residues. DNA for the CDR3: TGTGTCAGCAGTCCGACAGGGGGCTATGGCTACACCTTC. Encoded protein: CVSSPTGGYGYTF.

This clonotype was counted many times. The rearrangement joins TRBV7-9 to TRBJ1-1; D uncertain. CDR3 length: 12 amino acids. From germline, CDR1 is SEHNR and CDR2 FQNEAQ (reference sequence). V was trimmed by 3 bases and J by 0 bases, leaving 2 bases between them. The CDR3 reads CASSFVNTEAFF. The CDR3, as DNA: TGTGCCAGCAGCTTCGTGAACACTGAAGCTTTCTTT.

This clonotype was recorded at least ten times. The V and J genes are TRBV12-3 or TRBV12-4 and TRBJ1-5; the D is unclear. This CDR3 has 13 amino acids. Trimming shortened V by 6 bases and J by 1 base, and 7 bases separated the two germline ends. The CDR3 sequence: CASSRRSNQPQHF. The CDR3 DNA is TGTGCCAGCAGCAGACGAAGCAATCAGCCCCAGCATTTT.

Only a few counts were recorded for this clonotype. This chain connects TRBV29-1 to TRBJ1-1, with 9 bases fitting TRBD1. Germline-derived CDR1 and CDR2 are SQVTM and ANQGSEA. Losses at the gene ends were 6 bases for V and 6 bases for J; bases not matched to a gene: 5. The CDR3 length is 12 residues. The chain's CDR3 is CSVWDRDSEAFF. CDR3 sequence (DNA): TGCAGCGTATGGGACAGGGACTCTGAAGCTTTCTTT.

V and J are TRBV20-1 and TRBJ1-5; perhaps TRBD1 as D (5 bases). The CDR3 has 14 residues. Looked up from germline, CDR1 is DFQATT and CDR2 is SNEGSKA (reference sequence). Trimming stripped 6 bases from V and 2 bases from J, with 14 bases between. The chain's CDR3 is CSATRGGGNQPQHF. The CDR3 DNA reads TGCAGTGCCACCCGGGGGGGTGGCAATCAGCCCCAGCATTTT.

This clonotype appeared a few times. V usage is TRBV6-1 and J usage is TRBJ1-2; D is undetermined. The V gene's germline CDR1 is MNHNS and CDR2 SASEGT. The CDR3 consists of 12 residues. V gave up 7 bases and J gave up 4 bases, with 10 bases separating them. The CDR3 nucleotides are TGTGCCAGCATTGTAGGGCTCTATGGCTACACCTTC. Protein: CASIVGLYGYTF.

This clonotype was detected once. This clone may be a read error of a much larger clone one base away. The chain recombines TRBV7-1 with TRBJ1-1; D call uncertain. TRBV7-1 is assigned to the ORF class and has an uncertain function. The length of the CDR3 is 14 residues. The CDR3 spells CASSSRPANTEASF. In nucleotides, the CDR3 is TGTGCCAGCAGCTCACGACCTGCGAACACTGAAGCTTCCTTT.

The chain is built from TRBV20-1 and TRBJ2-5; 9 bases match TRBD1. J was trimmed by 3 bases and V by 4 bases; bases with no gene match: 6. The CDR3 totals 14 residues. From germline, CDR1 is DFQATT and CDR2 SNEGSKA (reference sequence). CDR3 protein: CSAMGTGLKETQYF. The CDR3 coding sequence is TGCAGTGCTATGGGGACAGGGCTAAAAGAGACCCAGTACTTC.

The chain employs TRBV10-3 and TRBJ2-1, with TRBD2 matching 16 bases. V shed 0 bases, J shed 12 bases, and the junction held 5 bases outside the gene matches. The CDR3 loop spans 16 amino acids. Per the germline V gene, CDR1 is ENHRY and CDR2 is SYGVKD. For the CDR3, the DNA is TGTGCCATCAGTGAGTCACCGGGACTAGCGGGGGGGCCGCAGTTCTTC. Its protein product is CAISESPGLAGGPQFF.

This clonotype has ten or more counts. The gene calls are TRBV29-1 and TRBJ1-5; D perhaps matches TRBD1 (5 bases). CDR3 length: 13 residues. Looked up from germline, CDR1 is SQVTM and CDR2 is ANQGSEA. Trimming cost V 7 bases and J 5 bases, with 15 bases left between them. Here the CDR3 DNA reads TGCAGCGCTGGGGCCCCACCGGATCAGCCCCAGCATTTT. It yields the protein CSAGAPPDQPQHF.

The chain is built from TRBV30 and TRBJ2-6; no clear D. Germline lookup yields CDR1 GTSNPN and CDR2 SVGIG (reference sequence). V lost 4 bases and J lost 4, with 8 bases in between. The CDR3 covers 13 residues. The CDR3 bases are TGTGCCTGGATGTTTTCCGGGGCCAACGTCCTGACTTTC. Protein sequence: CAWMFSGANVLTF.

In this sample, this clonotype turned up a few times. V usage is TRBV7-3 and J usage is TRBJ1-5; D perhaps matches TRBD1 (6 bases). In germline, CDR1 is SGHTA, CDR2 FQGTGA. V was shortened by 6 bases and J by 3 bases, with 15 bases between the two germline ends. The CDR3 runs 15 residues. CDR3 residues: CASSYRGQNNQPQHF. CDR3 coding DNA: TGTGCCAGCAGTTACCGGGGGCAGAACAATCAGCCCCAGCATTTT.

There are many counts of this clonotype. V gene TRBV19 combines with J gene TRBJ2-5; D may be TRBD2 (6 bases). V dropped 4 bases and J dropped 5 bases, with 17 bases sitting between them. The CDR3 contains 15 residues. Germline loops: CDR1 LNHDA, CDR2 SQIVND (reference sequence). The CDR3 nucleotides read TGTGCCAGTAGTACTCTCGGGAGTCCCTCGGAGACCCAGTACTTC. This sequence encodes CASSTLGSPSETQYF.

This clonotype was detected only a few times. The chain couples TRBV6-1 to TRBJ1-5; D unresolved. V shed 5 bases and J shed 1 base, with 18 bases lying between them. Germline V gives CDR1 MNHNS, CDR2 SASEGT. The CDR3 consists of 17 residues. As DNA, the CDR3 is TGTGCCAGCAGTTTAAGGGCCCCACAGTGGAGCAATCAGCCCCAGCATTTT. It encodes CASSLRAPQWSNQPQHF.

The V and J genes are TRBV12-3 or TRBV12-4 and TRBJ1-2, with D perhaps matching TRBD1 (5 bases). The length of the CDR3 is 14 residues. Trimming took off 7 bases at V and 3 bases at J, with 15 bases between the two ends. The CDR3 protein is CASTSDRDHYGYTF. The CDR3 bases are TGTGCCAGCACCTCCGATAGGGACCACTATGGCTACACCTTC.

V and J are TRBV19 and TRBJ1-1, with a possible D match to TRBD1 (5 bases). The V end was cut by 9 bases, the J end by 0 bases, with 17 bases between. From germline, CDR1 is LNHDA and CDR2 SQIVND (reference sequence). The CDR3 is made up of 15 amino acids. This chain's CDR3 is CASSLSGLMNTEAFF. The CDR3 DNA follows: TGTGCCAGCAGCCTGTCGGGGCTTATGAACACTGAAGCTTTCTTT.

This clonotype was counted only a few times. The rearrangement links TRBV20-1 to TRBJ1-1; TRBD1 might be the D (5 bases). V was pared by 3 bases and J by 6 bases, with 20 bases between. Germline V lookup: CDR1 DFQATT, CDR2 SNEGSKA (reference sequence). This CDR3 is 15 amino acids long. CDR3 in DNA: TGCAGTGCTAGTGATCTTCTCCGAGGGGCGTCTGAAGCTTTCTTT. Encoded protein: CSASDLLRGASEAFF.

The rearrangement uses TRBV6-5 and TRBJ1-5, with unresolved D. This CDR3 is 13 amino acids long. V lost 4 bases, J lost 6 bases, and 10 bases lay in between. Germline loops: CDR1 MNHEY, CDR2 SVGAGI. CDR3 in amino acids: CASSLEIGQPQHF. In DNA form, the CDR3 reads TGTGCCAGCAGTTTAGAGATTGGTCAGCCCCAGCATTTT.

This clonotype appeared once. The V call is TRBV6-9, the J call TRBJ1-1, with no clear D. Germline assignment: CDR1 MNHGY and CDR2 SVAAGI. The CDR3 has 12 residues. V lost 4 bases to trimming and J lost 5 bases, with 8 bases between them. The CDR3 DNA reads as TGTGCCAGCAGTTCTGGGAGAACTGAAGCTTTCTTT. Its translation: CASSSGRTEAFF.